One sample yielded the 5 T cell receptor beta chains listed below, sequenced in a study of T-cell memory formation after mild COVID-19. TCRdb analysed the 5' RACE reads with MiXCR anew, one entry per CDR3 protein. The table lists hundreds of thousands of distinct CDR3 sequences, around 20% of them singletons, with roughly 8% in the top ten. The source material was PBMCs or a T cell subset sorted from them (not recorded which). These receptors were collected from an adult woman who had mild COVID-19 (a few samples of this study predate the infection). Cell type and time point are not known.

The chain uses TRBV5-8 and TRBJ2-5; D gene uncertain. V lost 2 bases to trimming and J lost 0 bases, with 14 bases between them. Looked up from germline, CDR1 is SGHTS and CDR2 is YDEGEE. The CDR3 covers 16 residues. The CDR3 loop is CASSLSSHSYQETQYF. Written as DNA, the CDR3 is TGTGCCAGCAGCTTATCTTCCCACTCGTACCAAGAGACCCAGTACTTC.

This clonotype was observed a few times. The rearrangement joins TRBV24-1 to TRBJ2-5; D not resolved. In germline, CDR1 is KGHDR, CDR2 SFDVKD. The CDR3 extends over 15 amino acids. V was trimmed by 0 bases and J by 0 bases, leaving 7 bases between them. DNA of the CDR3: TGTGCCACCAGTGATTTGCAAACCGACCAAGAGACCCAGTACTTC. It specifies CATSDLQTDQETQYF.

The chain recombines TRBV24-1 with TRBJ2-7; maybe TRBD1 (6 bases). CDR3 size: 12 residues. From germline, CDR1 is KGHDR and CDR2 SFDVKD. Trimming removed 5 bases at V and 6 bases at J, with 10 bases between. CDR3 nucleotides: TGTGCCACCAGTGTTTCAGGGGCCGAGCAGTACTTC. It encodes CATSVSGAEQYF.

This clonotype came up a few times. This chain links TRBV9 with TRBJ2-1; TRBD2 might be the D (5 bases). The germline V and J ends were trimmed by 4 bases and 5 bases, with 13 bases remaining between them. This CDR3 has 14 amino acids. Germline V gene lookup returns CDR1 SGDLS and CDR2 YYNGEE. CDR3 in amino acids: CASSPRTRDNEQFF. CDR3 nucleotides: TGTGCCAGCAGCCCTCGGACGCGGGACAATGAGCAGTTCTTC.

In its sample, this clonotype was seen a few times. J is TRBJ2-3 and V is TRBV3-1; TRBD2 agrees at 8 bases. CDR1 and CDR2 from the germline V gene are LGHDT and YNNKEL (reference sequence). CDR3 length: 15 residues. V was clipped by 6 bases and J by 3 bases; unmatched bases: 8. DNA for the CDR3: TGTGCCAGCAGTCTGCGGGGGGACTCAACAGATACGCAGTATTTT. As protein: CASSLRGDSTDTQYF.